This is a list of T cell receptor beta chains from one sample in a study of OX40 agonist ivuxolimab in advanced cancers. TCRdb keeps only in-frame clones here, not all; method: immunoSEQ multiplex PCR. The sample has roughly 40,000 clones, 75% to 85% seen once. This sample comprised CD4+ or CD8+ T cells sorted from blood, obtained in a trial of the OX40 agonist ivuxolimab. The receptors stem from an adult with an advanced solid tumor such as melanoma, head and neck, liver or kidney cancer. Each CDR3 is given with its conserved first and last residue. D genes are given only for firm matches. Clone size appears in some rows only: once, few, many, or a class for an expanded clone.

cdr3_nt cdr3_aa j_call d_call clone_size v_call
TGTGCCAGCAGCTTGGACTCAGCGGGAGCAGGAGATACGCAGTATTTT CASSLDSAGAGDTQYF TRBJ2-3 TRBD2 - TRBV5-4
TGTGCCTGGGGCGCCTCTAACTATGGCTACACCTTC CAWGASNYGYTF TRBJ1-2 - - TRBV30
TGTGCCAGCAGTTACAACGGGAGGGACTACGAGCAGTACTTC CASSYNGRDYEQYF TRBJ2-7 TRBD2 once TRBV6-5
TGTGCCAGCAGCCAAAGGTCCAACTACAATGAGCAGTTCTTC CASSQRSNYNEQFF TRBJ2-1 - - TRBV11-3
TGTGCCGGATCGGGGGGGCTAGCGGTAAAAAAGCCATACAATGAGCAGTTCTTC CAGSGGLAVKKPYNEQFF TRBJ2-1 TRBD2 - TRBV7-9
TGCGCCAGCAGCCTAGGAGGGGGCGGGAACACTGAAGCTTTCTTT CASSLGGGGNTEAFF TRBJ1-1 TRBD1 - TRBV4-1
TGTGCCAGCTCACCCGGGACAGAGTATGGCTACACCTTC CASSPGTEYGYTF TRBJ1-2 TRBD1 few TRBV18
TGTGCCAGCAGCTTAGGTCTGAAGGGGTCCAATGAGCAGTTCTTC CASSLGLKGSNEQFF TRBJ2-1 - - TRBV7-2
TGTGCCAGCAGCGTAGTTAGCGGGAGCCCCAATGAGCAGTTCTTC CASSVVSGSPNEQFF TRBJ2-1 TRBD2 - TRBV9
TGCGCCAGCAGCTTGGCCCAGGGAGGGGAGCTGTTTTTT CASSLAQGGELFF TRBJ2-2 - - TRBV5-1
TGTGCCAGCAGCTTCGTGTCTCCGGATCAGCCCCAGCATTTT CASSFVSPDQPQHF TRBJ1-5 - few TRBV7-9
TGTGCCAGCAGCTTGGAGAGGTCCTACAATGAGCAGTTCTTC CASSLERSYNEQFF TRBJ2-1 - - TRBV5-4
TGTGCCAGTCAAACCGGAAACACCATATATTTT CASQTGNTIYF TRBJ1-3 - - TRBV6-5
TGTGCCAGCAGCGCTCAGGGAAGAGATTCACCCCTCCACTTT CASSAQGRDSPLHF TRBJ1-6 - - TRBV28
TGTGCCAGCAGCTTGGACACTAACTATGGCTACACCTTC CASSLDTNYGYTF TRBJ1-2 - - TRBV5-4
TGTGCCAGCAGTGAGGGGACTAGCGGGAGGGCCGAGCAGTTCTTC CASSEGTSGRAEQFF TRBJ2-1 TRBD2 once TRBV2
TGCGCCAGCAGCGCCCAAGGATATAGCAATCAGCCCCAGCATTTT CASSAQGYSNQPQHF TRBJ1-5 - - TRBV5-1
TGTGCCAGCAGCTTGGGCGGACTAGCGGTCTTCGGGGATACGCAGTATTTT CASSLGGLAVFGDTQYF TRBJ2-3 TRBD2 - TRBV7-9
TGTGCCAGCAGCCACCGCGGACTAGCGGGCTACGAGCAGTACTTC CASSHRGLAGYEQYF TRBJ2-7 TRBD2 - TRBV4-2
TGTGCCAGCTCACCAGCTAGGGACACCGCCTACGAGCAGTACTTC CASSPARDTAYEQYF TRBJ2-7 - - TRBV18
TGTGCCAGCAGCTTTTTCTTAGAGTCAGAGACCCAGTACTTC CASSFFLESETQYF TRBJ2-5 - - TRBV7-3
TGTGCCAGCAGCTTAGGACTAGCGTACGACAATGAGCAGTTCTTC CASSLGLAYDNEQFF TRBJ2-1 TRBD2 - TRBV5-4
TGTGCCAGCAGAACGGTAGTCACAGACTACACCTTC CASRTVVTDYTF TRBJ1-2 - once TRBV2
TGTGCCAGCAGTCGCGGACTAGCGAACACCGGGGAGCTGTTTTTT CASSRGLANTGELFF TRBJ2-2 TRBD2 - TRBV27
TGTGCCAGCAGCTCCGGGACGACCGGGGAGCTGTTTTTT CASSSGTTGELFF TRBJ2-2 - - TRBV7-3
TGTGCCAGCAGCTTAGGTCGACTCGACAGGGGGCGGAATGAAAAACTGTTTTTT CASSLGRLDRGRNEKLFF TRBJ1-4 TRBD1 - TRBV7-9
TGTGCCAGCTCTCTTGCCGGGACAGAGAACACTGAAGCTTTCTTT CASSLAGTENTEAFF TRBJ1-1 TRBD1 - TRBV18
TGTGCCTGGAGTGTCCCGGGACTAGCGAGATACAATGAGCAGTTCTTC CAWSVPGLARYNEQFF TRBJ2-1 TRBD2 - TRBV30
TGTGCCAGCAGTAACAAGCCAGGGAGGATGAACACTGAAGCTTTCTTT CASSNKPGRMNTEAFF TRBJ1-1 - - TRBV6-6